These T cell receptor beta chains were read from a single sample in a study of shared clonotypes between healthy human individuals. Method: immunoSEQ multiplex PCR; TCRdb's copy keeps in-frame clones and lacks some. The sample holds 2 million to 2.5 million clones; 85% to 95% are singletons and the top ten take 0.3% to 0.4%. The specimen sequenced was naive CD4+ T cells from PBMCs. These receptors were taken from a man aged 18 to 29 in good health. Some clones in this sample may be carry-over from other donors' samples. CDR3s include the opening cysteine and the closing phenylalanine or tryptophan. Each record gives: clone size, D gene, J gene, V gene, CDR3 DNA, CDR3 protein. D genes are given only for firm matches. Only some rows state a clone size, as once, few, many or a class for expanded clones.

NA	NA	TRBJ2-7	TRBV4-2	TGTGCCAGCAGCCAAGACAGGGCCTCCTACGAGCAGTACTTC	CASSQDRASYEQYF
NA	NA	TRBJ2-5	TRBV5-1	TGCGCCAGCAGCGTCCCAGGGGTTGAGACCCAGTACTTC	CASSVPGVETQYF
NA	TRBD2	TRBJ2-2	TRBV29-1	TGCAGCGTCGGGACTAGCGGGAGCTCCGACACCGGGGAGCTGTTTTTT	CSVGTSGSSDTGELFF
NA	NA	TRBJ1-2	TRBV7-2	TGTGCCAGCAGCCCCCGACAGGATGGAGGCTACACCTTC	CASSPRQDGGYTF
NA	TRBD2	TRBJ2-1	TRBV6-1	TGTGCCAGTCAGTGGACTAGTCCTAATGAGCAGTTCTTC	CASQWTSPNEQFF
NA	NA	TRBJ1-2	TRBV28	TGTGCCAGCAGTTCCGCGGTTGGGCCAGGGGCTCCTAACTATGGCTACACCTTC	CASSSAVGPGAPNYGYTF
NA	NA	TRBJ2-3	TRBV9	TGTGCCAGCAGCGTATATTCGGGAATCACAGATACGCAGTATTTT	CASSVYSGITDTQYF
NA	NA	TRBJ1-5	TRBV15	TGTGCCACCAGCAGAGATGGAGGTGAGACTTTGCATTTT	CATSRDGGETLHF
NA	NA	TRBJ1-4	TRBV5-1	TGCGCCAGCAGCCTAGGGACCGAGAATGAAAAACTGTTTTTT	CASSLGTENEKLFF
NA	TRBD1	TRBJ2-1	TRBV5-4	TGTGCCAGTGAAACAGGGGGCGGGGAAAATGAGCAGTTCTTC	CASETGGGENEQFF
once	NA	TRBJ2-1	TRBV5-4	TGTGCCAGCCCCCGTAGGAGCTCCTACAATGAGCAGTTCTTC	CASPRRSSYNEQFF
NA	NA	TRBJ2-1	TRBV15	TGTGCCACCACGTCTAGGGTAGCGGACTACAATGAGCAGTTCTTC	CATTSRVADYNEQFF
NA	NA	TRBJ1-4	TRBV18	TGTGCCAGCTCACCCATCCGGGCTACTAATGAAAAACTGTTTTTT	CASSPIRATNEKLFF
NA	NA	TRBJ2-3	TRBV27	TGTGCCAGCAGCTTAGGTCTTCCCACAGATACGCAGTATTTT	CASSLGLPTDTQYF
NA	TRBD1	TRBJ1-2	TRBV6-1	TGTGCCAGCAGTGAAGCGGTCCAGGGGGGGAATGGCTACACCTTC	CASSEAVQGGNGYTF
NA	TRBD1	TRBJ1-1	TRBV28	TGTGCCAGCAGCGGACAGGGTCGAGCTTTCTTT	CASSGQGRAFF
NA	TRBD1	TRBJ1-2	TRBV19	TGTGCCAGTAGTATAGATCCACGAGGGCAGGGGGCCACTAACTATGGCTACACCTTC	CASSIDPRGQGATNYGYTF
NA	NA	TRBJ2-6	TRBV7-9	TGTGCCAGCAGCCTTGCTAGGGGACCTGGGGCCAACGTCCTGACTTTC	CASSLARGPGANVLTF
NA	NA	TRBJ1-5	TRBV19	TGTGCCAGTACCACAGGGAATTATCAGCCCCAGCATTTT	CASTTGNYQPQHF
NA	NA	TRBJ2-3	TRBV4-1	TGCGCCAGCAGCCCATCAAAGGCAGCTAGCACAGATACGCAGTATTTT	CASSPSKAASTDTQYF
NA	TRBD2	TRBJ2-1	TRBV15	TGTGCCACCAGCAGAGATTCACCCAGGACTAGCGCCTACAATGAGCAGTTCTTC	CATSRDSPRTSAYNEQFF
NA	NA	TRBJ2-5	TRBV7-9	TGTGCCAGCAGCTTGGGGTCGGAGGACCGCGTTATTGAGACCCAGTACTTC	CASSLGSEDRVIETQYF
NA	NA	TRBJ2-7	TRBV7-6	TGTGCCAGCTCGCGGGGAGGCAACTACGAGCAGTACTTC	CASSRGGNYEQYF
NA	NA	TRBJ1-4	TRBV25-1	TGTGCCAGCAGTGATGCTAGGGGAACTAATGAAAAACTGTTTTTT	CASSDARGTNEKLFF
NA	NA	TRBJ2-2	TRBV4-1	TGCGCCAGCAGGCCACTCGGCCAGCGTACCGGGGAGCTGTTTTTT	CASRPLGQRTGELFF
few	NA	TRBJ1-1	TRBV28	TGTGCCAGCAGTGGCAGGACTGAAGCTTTCTTT	CASSGRTEAFF
NA	NA	TRBJ2-3	TRBV11-2	TGTGCCAGCACCCTCCTTGGGCAACAGAAGAGCACAGATACGCAGTATTTT	CASTLLGQQKSTDTQYF
NA	NA	TRBJ2-7	TRBV14	TGTGCCAGCAGCCAAGCCCCGGGCTCCGCCTACGAGCAGTACTTC	CASSQAPGSAYEQYF
NA	NA	TRBJ2-7	TRBV6-6	TGTGCCAGCAGTTACTCGAGGACATCCCACGAGCAGTACTTC	CASSYSRTSHEQYF
NA	NA	TRBJ2-2	TRBV27	TGTGCCAGCAAGGCCGGGAACACCGGGGAGCTGTTTTTT	CASKAGNTGELFF
NA	NA	TRBJ1-5	TRBV19	TGTGCCAGTAGTATTAAGGACATCCTACAGCCCCAGCATTTT	CASSIKDILQPQHF
NA	TRBD1	TRBJ1-2	TRBV28	TGTGCCAGCAGTTCCGGGACAGACCTCTATGGCTACACCTTC	CASSSGTDLYGYTF
NA	TRBD1	TRBJ1-4	TRBV5-1	TGCGCCAGCAGCTCGACAGGGGCAACTAATGAAAAACTGTTTTTT	CASSSTGATNEKLFF
NA	TRBD2	TRBJ2-3	TRBV10-1	TGCGCCAGCAGTGAGTCCCTGGGACTAGCGGGAGGAACTCACACAGATACGCAGTATTTT	CASSESLGLAGGTHTDTQYF
NA	NA	TRBJ1-6	TRBV5-6	TGTGCCAGCAGCGAGAGGGATTCACCCCTCCACTTT	CASSERDSPLHF
once	TRBD1	TRBJ1-4	TRBV5-1	TGCGCCAGCAGCCCGGGGGACAGCGCAAATGAAAAACTGTTTTTT	CASSPGDSANEKLFF
NA	NA	TRBJ2-7	TRBV7-2	TGTGCCAGCAGCTTATCCTCGGTTGCATCCTCCTACGAGCAGTACTTC	CASSLSSVASSYEQYF
once	TRBD1	TRBJ1-2	TRBV28	TGTGCCAGCAGTCTGACGACAATCCAGGGGGCGGATGGCTACACCTTC	CASSLTTIQGADGYTF
NA	TRBD1	TRBJ1-4	TRBV6-6	TGTGCCAGCAGTTACGCGGACAGGGTTGTGATTTTT	CASSYADRVVIF
NA	NA	TRBJ1-1	TRBV5-1	TGCGCCAGCAGGGGCGGGCCATCGAACACTGAAGCTTTCTTT	CASRGGPSNTEAFF
NA	TRBD2	TRBJ2-5	TRBV7-2	TGTGCCAGTCGACTAGCGGGAGCAGCCCAAGAGACCCAGTACTTC	CASRLAGAAQETQYF
NA	NA	TRBJ2-3	TRBV2	TGTGCCAACATGGGGACAGATACGCAGTATTTT	CANMGTDTQYF
once	NA	TRBJ2-7	TRBV29-1	TGCAGCGTTGCGGAGAACCCTTACGAGCAGTACTTC	CSVAENPYEQYF
once	TRBD2	TRBJ2-3	TRBV5-4	TGTGCCAGCAGCTTGGGTCCTAGCGGGAGGGATGATACGCAGTATTTT	CASSLGPSGRDDTQYF
NA	NA	TRBJ2-5	TRBV7-2	TGTGCCAGCAGCTTAGGTAGCGGAGAGCTCCAAGAGACCCAGTACTTC	CASSLGSGELQETQYF
NA	TRBD2	TRBJ2-7	TRBV6-6	TGTGCCAGCAGTCACCCACAACTAGCGGGAGTTAGCGAGCAGTACTTC	CASSHPQLAGVSEQYF
NA	NA	TRBJ1-3	TRBV19	TGTGCCAGTAGTATCCTCCCGAGCTCTGGAAACACCATATATTTT	CASSILPSSGNTIYF
NA	NA	TRBJ2-7	TRBV9	TGTGCCAGCAGCCCCCTCGGTGGCGGGGGCCCCTACGAGCAGTACTTC	CASSPLGGGGPYEQYF
NA	NA	TRBJ1-1	TRBV7-6	TGTGCCAGCTTACTTGGGGGCCTAGCTTTCTTT	CASLLGGLAFF
NA	NA	TRBJ2-1	TRBV5-4	TGTGCCAGCAGCCTCGGCCCAGGGTCGGTCAATGAGCAGTTCTTC	CASSLGPGSVNEQFF
NA	NA	TRBJ1-4	TRBV6-5	TGTGCCAGCAAAACGACCCTGGGTAATGAAAAACTGTTTTTT	CASKTTLGNEKLFF
NA	NA	TRBJ2-1	TRBV5-4	TGTGCCAGCAGTGATACTAGCCCCTACAATGAGCAGTTCTTC	CASSDTSPYNEQFF
NA	NA	TRBJ2-7	TRBV6-5	TGTGCCAGCAGTCGAGGACGCAACACCTACGAGCAGTACTTC	CASSRGRNTYEQYF
once	NA	TRBJ2-2	TRBV19	TGTGCCAGTATCGGCGCGTACGGCCCGGACCCGAACACCGGGGAGCTGTTTTTT	CASIGAYGPDPNTGELFF
NA	NA	TRBJ2-7	TRBV4-2	TGTGCCAGCAGCCAGTCTCCAGCTCCCGAGCAGTACTTC	CASSQSPAPEQYF
NA	NA	TRBJ1-4	TRBV15	TGTGCCACCAGCAGAGGGACGCGGGTGATTGAAAAACTGTTTTTT	CATSRGTRVIEKLFF
NA	TRBD1	TRBJ2-7	TRBV5-4	TGTGCCAGCAGCTTGGGGGGACAGGGGCTCTACGAGCAGTACTTC	CASSLGGQGLYEQYF
NA	TRBD1	TRBJ1-2	TRBV18	TGTGCCAGCTCACCCGGACAGGCCGGTGCTAACTATGGCTACACCTTC	CASSPGQAGANYGYTF